These T cell receptor beta chains were read from a single sample in a study of blood T cell repertoires in COVID-19. Clones were read by immunoSEQ multiplex PCR, and TCRdb kept only the in-frame ones, dropping some. The sample lists fewer than 110,000 clones, approximately 88% occurring once. The sample was peripheral blood. Every receptor here comes from a man aged 45-65 years with active or convalescent COVID-19. Each CDR3 is given with its conserved first and last residue. Each record gives: D gene, J gene, V gene, CDR3 protein. A D gene is named only where the DNA matches it firmly.

d_gene: .
j_gene: TRBJ2-1
v_gene: TRBV6-5
CDR3aa: CASSRDTYNEQFF

d_gene: TRBD2
j_gene: TRBJ2-1
v_gene: TRBV27
CDR3aa: CASSQAGPYNEQFF

d_gene: .
j_gene: TRBJ2-1
v_gene: TRBV19
CDR3aa: CASSILGDGNEQFF

d_gene: TRBD1
j_gene: TRBJ2-3
v_gene: TRBV7-2
CDR3aa: CASSWDRGGTDTQYF

d_gene: TRBD2
j_gene: TRBJ2-1
v_gene: TRBV6-5
CDR3aa: CASSAGLAGAEQFF

d_gene: TRBD1
j_gene: TRBJ1-1
v_gene: TRBV6-5
CDR3aa: CASRDRDRESEAFF

d_gene: TRBD1
j_gene: TRBJ1-1
v_gene: TRBV11-2
CDR3aa: CASSLRGQGRGTEAFF

d_gene: TRBD1
j_gene: TRBJ2-2
v_gene: TRBV28
CDR3aa: CASSRGTGDTGELFF

d_gene: .
j_gene: TRBJ2-7
v_gene: TRBV6-1
CDR3aa: CASSEAGGREYEQYF

d_gene: TRBD1
j_gene: TRBJ1-5
v_gene: TRBV6-2/TRBV6-3
CDR3aa: CASSWTGRQPQHF

d_gene: .
j_gene: TRBJ1-2
v_gene: TRBV6-5
CDR3aa: CASSSSGIYTF

d_gene: TRBD1
j_gene: TRBJ1-5
v_gene: TRBV18
CDR3aa: CASSPPGTDNQPQHF

d_gene: TRBD1
j_gene: TRBJ1-5
v_gene: TRBV4-2
CDR3aa: CASSQVGQDNQPQHF

d_gene: TRBD2
j_gene: TRBJ2-1
v_gene: TRBV30
CDR3aa: CAWSGTGGPRDEQFF

d_gene: .
j_gene: TRBJ1-5
v_gene: TRBV6-5
CDR3aa: CASSQGAGQPQHF

d_gene: TRBD1
j_gene: TRBJ2-3
v_gene: TRBV5-1
CDR3aa: CASSFDRGLTDTQYF

d_gene: TRBD1
j_gene: TRBJ1-6
v_gene: TRBV30
CDR3aa: CAGSTGGAENSPLHF

d_gene: .
j_gene: TRBJ1-1
v_gene: TRBV4-1
CDR3aa: CASSQESRVNTEAFF

d_gene: .
j_gene: TRBJ2-2
v_gene: TRBV19
CDR3aa: CASSMAERLGELFF

d_gene: .
j_gene: TRBJ1-6
v_gene: TRBV28
CDR3aa: CASSRDTNSPLHF

d_gene: .
j_gene: TRBJ1-2
v_gene: TRBV9
CDR3aa: CASSVGGEHYGYTF

d_gene: TRBD1
j_gene: TRBJ1-1
v_gene: TRBV19
CDR3aa: CASSGQGYTEAFF

d_gene: TRBD1
j_gene: TRBJ2-1
v_gene: TRBV19
CDR3aa: CASSIGQGADEQFF

d_gene: .
j_gene: TRBJ2-1
v_gene: TRBV3-1/TRBV3-2
CDR3aa: CASSTGIKQFF

d_gene: TRBD1
j_gene: TRBJ2-5
v_gene: TRBV7-2
CDR3aa: CASSLARIGTGVQETQYF

d_gene: .
j_gene: TRBJ2-3
v_gene: TRBV19
CDR3aa: CASSIGQSTDTQYF

d_gene: .
j_gene: TRBJ2-7
v_gene: TRBV7-9
CDR3aa: CASSRSGRTYEQYF

d_gene: TRBD1
j_gene: TRBJ1-2
v_gene: TRBV10-3
CDR3aa: CAIPGQDNYGYTF

d_gene: TRBD1
j_gene: TRBJ1-2
v_gene: TRBV10-3
CDR3aa: CAISEGNTGGDGYTF

d_gene: .
j_gene: TRBJ1-1
v_gene: TRBV29-1
CDR3aa: CSVRLGGNTEAFF

d_gene: TRBD2
j_gene: TRBJ2-1
v_gene: TRBV27
CDR3aa: CASSSTYGGYNEQFF

d_gene: .
j_gene: TRBJ2-1
v_gene: TRBV3-1/TRBV3-2
CDR3aa: CASSQVSEQFF

d_gene: .
j_gene: TRBJ1-5
v_gene: TRBV29-1
CDR3aa: CSVSESTLSNQPQHF

d_gene: TRBD1
j_gene: TRBJ1-4
v_gene: TRBV6-5
CDR3aa: CASRTQGAPGEKLFF

d_gene: TRBD1
j_gene: TRBJ2-7
v_gene: TRBV2
CDR3aa: CASREGQGVNEQYF

d_gene: .
j_gene: TRBJ1-3
v_gene: TRBV18
CDR3aa: CASSPNTIVSGNTIYF

d_gene: .
j_gene: TRBJ1-2
v_gene: TRBV27
CDR3aa: CASSEANPAYNYGYTF

d_gene: TRBD2
j_gene: TRBJ2-7
v_gene: TRBV6-2/TRBV6-3
CDR3aa: CASSYAPSGRHEQYF

d_gene: TRBD2
j_gene: TRBJ2-5
v_gene: TRBV7-7
CDR3aa: CASSPGLAGWGETQYF

d_gene: .
j_gene: TRBJ2-3
v_gene: TRBV7-2
CDR3aa: CASMDYITDTQYF

d_gene: TRBD1
j_gene: TRBJ2-3
v_gene: TRBV28
CDR3aa: CASSTYQQGARDTQYF

d_gene: TRBD2
j_gene: TRBJ2-7
v_gene: TRBV3-1/TRBV3-2
CDR3aa: CASSQGLAGTYEQYF